This TCR beta chain emerged from a study of vaccination and CD4 T cells after COVID-19. Study summary: Six men and four women formed the convalescents, two being Hispanic. Every participant had a vaccine, which was either BNT162b2 or mRNA-1273, given in two doses.

A word on this clonotype: Its target is unknown.

Overall study results and limits: The cohort comprised relatively few convalescent patients, and no early post-infection timepoints were analyzed.

Cultured CD4+ T-cell DNA underwent Oncomine TCR Beta short-read sequencing. From the PCR reads, TCRdb called clonotypes with MiXCR, one entry per CDR3 protein. Of around 13,000 distinct CDR3 sequences in the sample, roughly 42% were seen once. V lost 3 bases to trimming and J lost 3 bases, with 11 bases between them. The CDR3 runs to 14 residues. This sample's treatment: roughly nine-day PBMC culture with coronavirus spike peptide pools or control peptides (ViraFEST assay). Positive tests by PCR, dated March to December 2020, predated US Alpha, Beta and Delta variants. Sequenced sample: CD4+ T cells from blood, cultured in vitro. The J gene is TRBJ1-2, the V gene TRBV12-3 or TRBV12-4; D may be TRBD1 (5 bases). The source is a human donor who had recovered from COVID-19. Here the CDR3 DNA reads TGTGCCAGCAGTTTGGGCAGAGGGGACTATGGCTACACCTTC. It translates to CASSLGRGDYGYTF.